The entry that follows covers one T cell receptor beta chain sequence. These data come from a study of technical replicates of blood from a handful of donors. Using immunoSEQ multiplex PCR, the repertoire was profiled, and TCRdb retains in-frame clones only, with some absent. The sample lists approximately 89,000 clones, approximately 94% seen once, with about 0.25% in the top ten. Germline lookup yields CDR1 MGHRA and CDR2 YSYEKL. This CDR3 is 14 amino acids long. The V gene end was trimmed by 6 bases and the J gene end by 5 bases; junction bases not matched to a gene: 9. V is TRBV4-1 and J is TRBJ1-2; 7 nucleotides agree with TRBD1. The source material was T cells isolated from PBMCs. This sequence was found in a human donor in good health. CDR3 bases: TGCGCCAGCAGACGACAGGGAAACACTTATGGCTACACCTTC. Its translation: CASRRQGNTYGYTF.